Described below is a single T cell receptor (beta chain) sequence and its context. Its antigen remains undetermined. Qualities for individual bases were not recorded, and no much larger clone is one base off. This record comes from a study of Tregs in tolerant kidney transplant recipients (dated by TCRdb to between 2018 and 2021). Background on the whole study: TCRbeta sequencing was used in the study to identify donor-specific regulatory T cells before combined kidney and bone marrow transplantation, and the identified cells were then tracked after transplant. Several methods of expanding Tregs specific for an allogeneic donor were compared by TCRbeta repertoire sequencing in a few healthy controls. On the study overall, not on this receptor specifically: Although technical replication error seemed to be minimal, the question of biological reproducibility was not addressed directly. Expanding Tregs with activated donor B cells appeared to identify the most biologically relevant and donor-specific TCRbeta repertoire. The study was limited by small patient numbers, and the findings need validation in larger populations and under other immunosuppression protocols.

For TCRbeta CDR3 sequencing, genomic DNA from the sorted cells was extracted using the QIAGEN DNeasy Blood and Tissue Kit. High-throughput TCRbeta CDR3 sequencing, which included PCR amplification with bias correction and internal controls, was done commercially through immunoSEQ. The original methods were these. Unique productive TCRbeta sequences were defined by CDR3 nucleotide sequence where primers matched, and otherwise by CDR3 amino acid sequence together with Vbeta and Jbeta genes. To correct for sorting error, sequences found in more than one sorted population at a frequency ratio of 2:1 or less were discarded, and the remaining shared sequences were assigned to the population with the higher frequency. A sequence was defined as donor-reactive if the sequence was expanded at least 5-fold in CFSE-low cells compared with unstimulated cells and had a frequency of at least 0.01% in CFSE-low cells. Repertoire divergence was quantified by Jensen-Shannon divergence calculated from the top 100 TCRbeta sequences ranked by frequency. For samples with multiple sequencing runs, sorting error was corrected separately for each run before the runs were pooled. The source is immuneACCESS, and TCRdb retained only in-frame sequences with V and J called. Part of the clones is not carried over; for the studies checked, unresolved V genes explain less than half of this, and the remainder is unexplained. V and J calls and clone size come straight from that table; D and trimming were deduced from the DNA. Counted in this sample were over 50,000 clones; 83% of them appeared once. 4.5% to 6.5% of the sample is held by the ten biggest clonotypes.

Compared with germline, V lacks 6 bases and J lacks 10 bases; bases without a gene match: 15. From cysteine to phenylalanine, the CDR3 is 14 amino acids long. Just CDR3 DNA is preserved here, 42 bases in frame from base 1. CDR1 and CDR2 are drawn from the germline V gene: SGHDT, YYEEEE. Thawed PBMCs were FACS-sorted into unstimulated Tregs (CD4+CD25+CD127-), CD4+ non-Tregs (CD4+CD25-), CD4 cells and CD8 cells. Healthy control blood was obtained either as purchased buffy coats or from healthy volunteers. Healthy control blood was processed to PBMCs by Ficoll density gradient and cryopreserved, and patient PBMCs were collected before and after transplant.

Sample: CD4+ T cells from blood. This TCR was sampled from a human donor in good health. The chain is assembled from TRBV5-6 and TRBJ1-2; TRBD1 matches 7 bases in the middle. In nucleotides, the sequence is TGTGCCAGCAACGCAATGGGGACAGTTAGACTCTACACCTTC. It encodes CASNAMGTVRLYTF. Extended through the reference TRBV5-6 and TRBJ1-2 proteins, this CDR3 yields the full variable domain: DAGVTQSPTHLIKTRGQQVTLRCSPKSGHDTVSWYQQALGQGPQFIFQYYEEEERQRGNFPDRFSGHQFPNYSSELNVNALLLGDSALYLCASNAMGTVRLYTFGSGTRLTVV.